This is a list of T cell receptor beta chains from one sample in a study of cytomegalovirus exposure and HLA in healthy donors. The repertoire was sequenced with immunoSEQ multiplex PCR; TCRdb's copy has only in-frame clones and lacks some. The profile shows 89,000 or so clones, 75% to 85% of them singletons. Sequencing was carried out using PBMCs. The receptors derive from a young man in good health and CMV-seropositive. CDR3s include the opening cysteine and the closing phenylalanine or tryptophan. A D gene is named only where the DNA matches it firmly. Only some rows state a clone size, as once, few, many or a class for expanded clones.

>TRBV27|TRBJ2-5|once|.
TGTGCCAGCAGTTTAGGGTGGGGCGAAGAGACCCAGTACTTC
CASSLGWGEETQYF
>TRBV10-3|TRBJ2-2|.|TRBD2
TGTGCCATCAGGGGGCTAGCGGGGGGCAACACCGGGGAGCTGTTTTTT
CAIRGLAGGNTGELFF
>TRBV14|TRBJ1-6|.|TRBD1
TGTGCCAGCAGCCTGACAGGGTATAATTCACCCCTCCACTTT
CASSLTGYNSPLHF
>TRBV7-2|TRBJ2-7|.|.
TGTGCCAGCAGCTCACTTTGGGGGCGCTCCTACGAGCAGTACTTC
CASSSLWGRSYEQYF
>TRBV25-1|TRBJ2-7|.|.
TGTGCCAGCAGTGTAGGGGCCAGTACCTACGAGCAGTACTTC
CASSVGASTYEQYF
>TRBV19|TRBJ1-2|.|TRBD1
TGTGCCAGTAGTGCTACGACAGGGGTATTTAACTATGGCTACACCTTC
CASSATTGVFNYGYTF
>TRBV6-6|TRBJ2-5|.|.
TGTGCCAGCAGTTACTCCGAGAGTTCGGAGACCCAGTACTTC
CASSYSESSETQYF
>TRBV18|TRBJ2-4|.|.
TGTGCCAGCTCACCAACCGGGGGACTAGCCAAAAACATTCAGTACTTC
CASSPTGGLAKNIQYF
>TRBV7-9|TRBJ1-2|.|TRBD1
TGTGCCAGCAGCCCCGGGACAGGGAATTCTGGCTACACCTTC
CASSPGTGNSGYTF
>TRBV5-1|TRBJ1-5|.|.
TGCGCCAGCAGGTTTGAAGGGGCAAATCAGCCCCAGCATTTT
CASRFEGANQPQHF
>TRBV28|TRBJ2-3|few|.
TGTGCTAGCAGTTTAGAGCAGGGTGGCGGTATCACAGATACCCAGTATTTT
CASSLEQGGGITDTQYF
>TRBV18|TRBJ2-3|.|TRBD2
TGTGCCAGCTCACCTCAGCGGGGGTTCACAGATACGCAGTATTTT
CASSPQRGFTDTQYF
>TRBV30|TRBJ2-7|.|TRBD1
TGTGCCTGGCTCCGGACAGGGGGGTACGAGCAGTACTTC
CAWLRTGGYEQYF
>TRBV27|TRBJ2-5|.|TRBD2
TGTGCCAGCAGTCCAGCGGGGGAAAAGACCCAGTACTTC
CASSPAGEKTQYF
>TRBV18|TRBJ1-1|.|.
TGTGCCAGCTCGGCGACGGGGAACACTGAAGCTTTCTTT
CASSATGNTEAFF
>TRBV10-3|TRBJ2-3|.|TRBD2
TGTGCCATCAGTGGGACTAGCGGGGAGGACTCCACAGATACGCAGTATTTT
CAISGTSGEDSTDTQYF
>TRBV14|TRBJ2-3|.|TRBD2
TGTGCCAGCAGCCAAGGGCTAGCGGGGGCCGCGAGTTCCGATACGCAGTATTTT
CASSQGLAGAASSDTQYF
>TRBV11-1|TRBJ1-2|.|.
TGTGCCAGCAGCTTAGGAGGAGGCGAGTATGGCTACACCTTC
CASSLGGGEYGYTF
>TRBV28|TRBJ1-6|few|.
TGTGCCAGCAGCCTCCAGGGGAGCCCGAATTCGGCCCTCCACTTT
CASSLQGSPNSALHF
>TRBV4-1|TRBJ2-3|.|.
TGCGCCAGCAAAGGGGGTCTTTATTATCCAGATACGCAGTATTTT
CASKGGLYYPDTQYF
>TRBV10-3|TRBJ1-1|.|.
TGTGCCATCAGTTTATCCGGGAACACTGAAGCTTTCTTT
CAISLSGNTEAFF
>TRBV5-5|TRBJ1-1|few|.
TGTGCCAGCAGCCAAACACGGAACACTGAAGCTTTCTTT
CASSQTRNTEAFF
>TRBV29-1|TRBJ1-2|.|.
TGCACCATAGCGGGGGGGGTCAACTATGGCTACACCTTC
CTIAGGVNYGYTF
>TRBV19|TRBJ2-1|few|.
TGTGCCAGTAGTTCGACTAGGCTCTCCTACAATGAGCAGTTCTTC
CASSSTRLSYNEQFF
>TRBV7-2|TRBJ2-5|.|TRBD2
TGTGCCAGCAGCTCCAGCGGGGGGGTGTGGGAGACCCAGTACTTC
CASSSSGGVWETQYF
>TRBV7-2|TRBJ1-2|.|TRBD1
TGTGCCAGCAGCCCAGGGGGCCGCGACTATGGCTACACCTTC
CASSPGGRDYGYTF
>TRBV18|TRBJ1-5|.|.
TGTGCCAGCTCACCCGACAGAAGCCAGCCCCAGCATTTT
CASSPDRSQPQHF
>TRBV19|TRBJ2-5|.|TRBD2
TGTGCCAGTAGTATAGGAACTAGCGGGGAGGAGACCCAGTACTTC
CASSIGTSGEETQYF
>TRBV19|TRBJ2-2|.|.
TGTGCCAGTAGTATAGCAGGGACCGGGGAGCTGTTTTTT
CASSIAGTGELFF
>TRBV5-4|TRBJ2-7|.|TRBD1
TGTGCCAGCAGCGATATGACAGGGGGATCTTCCTACTCCTACGAGCAGTACTTC
CASSDMTGGSSYSYEQYF
>TRBV18|TRBJ2-2|.|.
TGTGCCAGCTCACCGCGAGCACAGGAGAACACCGGGGAGCTGTTTTTT
CASSPRAQENTGELFF
>TRBV9|TRBJ1-4|.|TRBD1
TGTGCCAGCAGCTCACAGCGACAGGGACGCGAAAAACTGTTTTTT
CASSSQRQGREKLFF
>TRBV6-1|TRBJ1-3|.|.
TGTGCCAGCGAAAAATTGAGCTCTGGAAACACCATATATTTT
CASEKLSSGNTIYF
>TRBV4-1|TRBJ1-1|many|.
TGCGCCAGCAGCCAAGAGGGCGTGGCAGGCAATACTTTCTTT
CASSQEGVAGNTFF
>TRBV4-2|TRBJ2-7|.|TRBD1
TGTGCCAGCAGCCAGGGGACAGGGACCTACGAGCAGTACTTC
CASSQGTGTYEQYF
>TRBV5-4|TRBJ1-1|once|.
TGTGCCAGCGGTAGGAGGGGACCCACCACTGAAGCTTTCTTT
CASGRRGPTTEAFF
>TRBV16|TRBJ1-1|.|.
TGTGCCAGCAGCCAATGGGGGGAAAGGACTGAAGCTTTCTTT
CASSQWGERTEAFF
>TRBV6-5|TRBJ1-2|.|.
TGTGCCAGCAGTTACGCCCGGTTCTATGGCTACACCTTC
CASSYARFYGYTF
>TRBV11-3|TRBJ2-7|.|.
TGTGCCAGCAGCTTAGTCGGAGGTCGGGGCGAGCAGTACTTC
CASSLVGGRGEQYF
>TRBV11-2|TRBJ2-5|.|.
TGTGCCAGCAGCTTAGAGGGGGACACCATCGGGAAAGAGACCCAGTACTTC
CASSLEGDTIGKETQYF
>TRBV7-6|TRBJ2-7|.|.
TGTGCCAGCAGCTCCCGGGACACCTCCTACGAGCAGTACTTC
CASSSRDTSYEQYF
>TRBV14|TRBJ2-2|.|.
TGTGCCAGCAGTAAAGGAGTCACCGGGGAGCTGTTTTTT
CASSKGVTGELFF
>TRBV28|TRBJ1-2|.|TRBD1
TGTGCCAGCAGTTCCGTTATTAAGTTAAGGGGGCTGGGTGGCTACACCTTC
CASSSVIKLRGLGGYTF
>TRBV15|TRBJ2-2|once|.
TGTGCCACCCTCTCCCCGACTAGTGCCGGGGAGCTGTTTTTT
CATLSPTSAGELFF
>TRBV2|TRBJ1-6|.|.
TGTGCCATCCCGGGACTGAGAAATTCACCCCTCCACTTT
CAIPGLRNSPLHF
>TRBV30|TRBJ2-1|once|TRBD1
TGTGCCTGGGGACAGGGTTTCAATGAGCAGTTCTTC
CAWGQGFNEQFF
>TRBV21-1|TRBJ1-2|.|.
TGTGCCAGAGCAAAAACCAGGGGGGTCTATGGCTACACCTTC
CARAKTRGVYGYTF
>TRBV13|TRBJ1-4|few|.
TGTGCCAGTCGGATCGAGGGTAATGAAAAACTGTTTTTT
CASRIEGNEKLFF